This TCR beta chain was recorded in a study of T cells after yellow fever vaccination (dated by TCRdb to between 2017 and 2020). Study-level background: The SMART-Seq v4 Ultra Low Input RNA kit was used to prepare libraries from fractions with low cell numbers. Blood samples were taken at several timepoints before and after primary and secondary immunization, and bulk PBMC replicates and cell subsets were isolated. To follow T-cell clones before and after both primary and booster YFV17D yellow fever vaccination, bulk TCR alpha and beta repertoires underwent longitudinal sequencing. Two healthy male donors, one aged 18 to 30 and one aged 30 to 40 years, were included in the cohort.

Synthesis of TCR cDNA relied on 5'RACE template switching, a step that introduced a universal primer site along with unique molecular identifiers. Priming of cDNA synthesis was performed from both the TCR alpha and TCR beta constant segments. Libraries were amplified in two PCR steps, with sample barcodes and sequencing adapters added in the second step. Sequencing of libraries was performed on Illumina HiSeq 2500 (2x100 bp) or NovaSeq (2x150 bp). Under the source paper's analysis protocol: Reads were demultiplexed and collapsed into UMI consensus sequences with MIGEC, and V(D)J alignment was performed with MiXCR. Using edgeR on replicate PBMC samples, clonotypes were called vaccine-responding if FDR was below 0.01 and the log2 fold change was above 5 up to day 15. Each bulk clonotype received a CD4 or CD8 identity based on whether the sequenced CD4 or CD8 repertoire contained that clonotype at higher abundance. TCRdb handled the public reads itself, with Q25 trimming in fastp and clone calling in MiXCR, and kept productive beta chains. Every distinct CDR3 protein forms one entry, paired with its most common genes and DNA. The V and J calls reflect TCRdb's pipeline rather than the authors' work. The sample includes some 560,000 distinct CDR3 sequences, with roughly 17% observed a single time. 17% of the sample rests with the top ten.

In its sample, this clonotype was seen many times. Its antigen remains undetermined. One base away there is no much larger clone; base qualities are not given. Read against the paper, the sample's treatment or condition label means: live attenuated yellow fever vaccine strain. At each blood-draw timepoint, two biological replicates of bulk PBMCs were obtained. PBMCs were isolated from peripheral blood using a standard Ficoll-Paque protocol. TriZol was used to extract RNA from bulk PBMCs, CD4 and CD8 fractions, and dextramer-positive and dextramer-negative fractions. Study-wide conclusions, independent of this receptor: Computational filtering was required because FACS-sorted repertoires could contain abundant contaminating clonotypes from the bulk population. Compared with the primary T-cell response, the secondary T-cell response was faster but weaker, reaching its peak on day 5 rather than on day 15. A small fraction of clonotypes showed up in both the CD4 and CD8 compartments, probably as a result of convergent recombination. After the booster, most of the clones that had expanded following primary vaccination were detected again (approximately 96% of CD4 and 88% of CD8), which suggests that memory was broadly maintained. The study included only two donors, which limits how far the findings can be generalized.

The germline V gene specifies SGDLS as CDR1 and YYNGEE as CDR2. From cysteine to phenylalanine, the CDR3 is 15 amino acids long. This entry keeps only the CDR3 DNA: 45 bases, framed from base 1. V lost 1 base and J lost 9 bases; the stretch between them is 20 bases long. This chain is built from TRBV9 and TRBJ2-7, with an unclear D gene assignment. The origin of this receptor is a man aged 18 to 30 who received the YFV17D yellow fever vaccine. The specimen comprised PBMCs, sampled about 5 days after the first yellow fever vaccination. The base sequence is TGTGCCAGCAGCGTATTTTCTGGTGTAGGGTCAGTGCAGTACTTC. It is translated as CASSVFSGVGSVQYF.